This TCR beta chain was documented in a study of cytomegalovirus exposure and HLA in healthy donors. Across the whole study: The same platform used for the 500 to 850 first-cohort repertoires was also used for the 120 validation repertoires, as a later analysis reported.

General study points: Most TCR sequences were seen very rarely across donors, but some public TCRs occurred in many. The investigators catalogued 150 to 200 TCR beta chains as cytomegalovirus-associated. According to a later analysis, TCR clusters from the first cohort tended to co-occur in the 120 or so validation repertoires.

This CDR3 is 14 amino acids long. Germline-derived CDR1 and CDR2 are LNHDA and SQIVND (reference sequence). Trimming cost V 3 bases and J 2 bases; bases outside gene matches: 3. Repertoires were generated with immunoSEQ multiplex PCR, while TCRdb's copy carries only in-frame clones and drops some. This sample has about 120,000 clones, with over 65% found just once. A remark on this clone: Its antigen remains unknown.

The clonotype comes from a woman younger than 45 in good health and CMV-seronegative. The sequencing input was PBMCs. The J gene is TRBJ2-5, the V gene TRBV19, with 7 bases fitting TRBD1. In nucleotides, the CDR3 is TGTGCCAGTAGTATTGGGACAGTTCAAGAGACCCAGTACTTC. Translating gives CASSIGTVQETQYF.